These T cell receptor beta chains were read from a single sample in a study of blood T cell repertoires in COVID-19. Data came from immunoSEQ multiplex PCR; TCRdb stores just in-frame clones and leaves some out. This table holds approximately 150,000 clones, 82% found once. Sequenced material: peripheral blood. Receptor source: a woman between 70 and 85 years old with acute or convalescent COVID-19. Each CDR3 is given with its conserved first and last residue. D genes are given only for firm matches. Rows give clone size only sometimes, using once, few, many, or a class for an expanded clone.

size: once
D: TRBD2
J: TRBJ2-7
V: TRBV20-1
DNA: TGCAGTGCTAGTCGGACTAGCGGGGGGTCTGAGCAGTACTTC
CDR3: CSASRTSGGSEQYF

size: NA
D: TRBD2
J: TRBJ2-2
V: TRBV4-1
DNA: TGCGCCAGCAGCCAGGACCGTGGGACTAGCAGGAACACCGGGGAGCTGTTTTTT
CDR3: CASSQDRGTSRNTGELFF

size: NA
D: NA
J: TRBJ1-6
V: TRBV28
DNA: TGTGCCAGCAGTTTACGCAGGGATACATCACCCCTCCACTTT
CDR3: CASSLRRDTSPLHF

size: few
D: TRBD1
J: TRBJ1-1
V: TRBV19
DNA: TGTGCCACCATTTCGAACCGGGACAGGGGTCGGGGGAGGAATACTGAAGCTTTCTTT
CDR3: CATISNRDRGRGRNTEAFF

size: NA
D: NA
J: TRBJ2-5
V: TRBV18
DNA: TGTGCCAGCTCACCAAGAGTTCAAGAGACCCAGTACTTC
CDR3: CASSPRVQETQYF

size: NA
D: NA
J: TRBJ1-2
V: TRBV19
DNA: TGTGCCAGTAGTATTACAGGGCTTGGTGGCTACACCTTC
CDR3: CASSITGLGGYTF

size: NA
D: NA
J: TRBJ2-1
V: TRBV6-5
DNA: TGTGCCAGCATACGGACAAGGGGCCACCAGCAGTTCTTC
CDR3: CASIRTRGHQQFF

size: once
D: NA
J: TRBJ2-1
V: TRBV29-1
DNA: TGCAGCGTTTCCCCTTCCGGCAATGAGCAGTTCTTC
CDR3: CSVSPSGNEQFF

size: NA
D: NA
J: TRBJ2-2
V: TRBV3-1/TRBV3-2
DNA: TGTGCCAGCAGCCAAGATTTTAGCGGCACCGGGGAGCTGTTTTTT
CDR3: CASSQDFSGTGELFF

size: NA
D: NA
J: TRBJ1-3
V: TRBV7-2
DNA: TGTGCCAGCAGCTTAGTAATTTCGCAGGGAATAACTGGAAACACCATATATTTT
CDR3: CASSLVISQGITGNTIYF

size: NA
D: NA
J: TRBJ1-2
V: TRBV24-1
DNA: TGTGCCACCAGTGATTTGATGCGGGGCTATGGCTACACCTTC
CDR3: CATSDLMRGYGYTF

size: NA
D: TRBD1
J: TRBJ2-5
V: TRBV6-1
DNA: TGTGCCAGCAGTGAAGCGCTGACAGGGGGGATTCAAGAGACCCAGTACTTC
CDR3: CASSEALTGGIQETQYF

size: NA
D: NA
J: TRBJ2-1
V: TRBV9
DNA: TGTGCCAGCAGCGTAGAGGATAGCTTCTACTACTACAATGAGCAGTTCTTC
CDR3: CASSVEDSFYYYNEQFF

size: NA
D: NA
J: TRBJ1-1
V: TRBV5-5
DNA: TGTGCCAGCAGCTTGCCCTCGAGGAACACTGAAGCTTTCTTT
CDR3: CASSLPSRNTEAFF

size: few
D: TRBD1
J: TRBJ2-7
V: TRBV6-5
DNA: TGTGCCAGCAGTTTAGGACAGGGGATAGTAAACGAGCAGTACTTC
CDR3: CASSLGQGIVNEQYF

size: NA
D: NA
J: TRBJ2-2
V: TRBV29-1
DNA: TGCAGCGTAATTCGAGGAGGGACCTCCACCGGGGAGCTGTTTTTT
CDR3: CSVIRGGTSTGELFF

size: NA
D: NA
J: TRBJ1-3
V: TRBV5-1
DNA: TGCGCCAGCAGCTTGACATCTTCTCTCTCTGGAAACACCATATATTTT
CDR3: CASSLTSSLSGNTIYF

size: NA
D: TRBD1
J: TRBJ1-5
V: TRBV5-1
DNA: TGCGCCAGCAGTAAGGGGGCCGATCAGCCCCAGCATTTT
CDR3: CASSKGADQPQHF